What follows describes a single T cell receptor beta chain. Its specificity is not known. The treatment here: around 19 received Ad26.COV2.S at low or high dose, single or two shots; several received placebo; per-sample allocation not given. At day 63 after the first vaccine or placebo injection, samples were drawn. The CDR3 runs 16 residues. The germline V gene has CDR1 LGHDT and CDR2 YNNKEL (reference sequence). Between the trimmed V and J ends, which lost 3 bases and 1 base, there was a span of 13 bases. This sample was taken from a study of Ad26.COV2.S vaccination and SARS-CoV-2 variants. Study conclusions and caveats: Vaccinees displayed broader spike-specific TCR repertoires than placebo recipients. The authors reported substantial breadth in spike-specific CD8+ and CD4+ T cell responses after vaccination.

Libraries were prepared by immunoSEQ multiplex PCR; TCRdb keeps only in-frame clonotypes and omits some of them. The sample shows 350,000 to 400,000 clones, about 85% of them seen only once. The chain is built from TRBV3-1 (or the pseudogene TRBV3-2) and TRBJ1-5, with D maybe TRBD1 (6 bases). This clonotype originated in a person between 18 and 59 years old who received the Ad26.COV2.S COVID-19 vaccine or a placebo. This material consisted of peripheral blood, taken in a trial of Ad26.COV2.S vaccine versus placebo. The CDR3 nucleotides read TGTGCCAGCAGCCACGGGGGGGCGGTAAGCAATCAGCCCCAGCATTTT. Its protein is CASSHGGAVSNQPQHF.